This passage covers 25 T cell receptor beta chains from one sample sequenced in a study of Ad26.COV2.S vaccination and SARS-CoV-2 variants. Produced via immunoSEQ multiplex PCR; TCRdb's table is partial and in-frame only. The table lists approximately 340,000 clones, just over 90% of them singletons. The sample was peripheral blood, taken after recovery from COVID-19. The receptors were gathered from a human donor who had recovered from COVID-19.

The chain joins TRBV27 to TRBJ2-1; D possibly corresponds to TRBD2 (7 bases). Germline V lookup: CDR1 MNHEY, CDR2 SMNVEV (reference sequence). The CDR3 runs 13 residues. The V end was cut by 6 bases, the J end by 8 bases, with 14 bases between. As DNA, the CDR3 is TGTGCCAGCAGCATGGGGGGGCGGGATGAGCAGTTCTTC. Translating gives CASSMGGRDEQFF.

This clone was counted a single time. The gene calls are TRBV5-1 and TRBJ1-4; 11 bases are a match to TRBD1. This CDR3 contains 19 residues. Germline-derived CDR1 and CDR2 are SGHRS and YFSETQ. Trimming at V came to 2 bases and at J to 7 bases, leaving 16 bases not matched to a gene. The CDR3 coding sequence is TGCGCCAGCAGCTTAGCGCGGACAGGGGGCGCGGGGTTTGGTGAAAAACTGTTTTTT. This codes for CASSLARTGGAGFGEKLFF. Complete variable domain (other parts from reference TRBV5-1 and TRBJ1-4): KAGVTQTPRYLIKTRGQQVTLSCSPISGHRSVSWYQQTPGQGLQFLFEYFSETQRNKGNFPGRFSGRQFSNSRSEMNVSTLELGDSALYLCASSLARTGGAGFGEKLFFGSGTQLSVL.

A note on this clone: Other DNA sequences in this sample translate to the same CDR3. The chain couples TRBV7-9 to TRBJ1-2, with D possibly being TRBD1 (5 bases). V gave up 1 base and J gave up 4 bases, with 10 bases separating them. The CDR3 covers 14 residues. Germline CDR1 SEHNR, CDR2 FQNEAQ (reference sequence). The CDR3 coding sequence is TGTGCCAGCAGCTTAGGCACAGGCCCCTATGGCTACACCTTC. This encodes CASSLGTGPYGYTF.

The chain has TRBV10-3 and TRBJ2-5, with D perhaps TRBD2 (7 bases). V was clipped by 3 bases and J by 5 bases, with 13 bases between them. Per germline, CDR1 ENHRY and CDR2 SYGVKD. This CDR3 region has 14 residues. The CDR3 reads CAISDPGGRETQYF. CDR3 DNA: TGTGCCATCAGTGATCCGGGGGGCCGGGAGACCCAGTACTTC.

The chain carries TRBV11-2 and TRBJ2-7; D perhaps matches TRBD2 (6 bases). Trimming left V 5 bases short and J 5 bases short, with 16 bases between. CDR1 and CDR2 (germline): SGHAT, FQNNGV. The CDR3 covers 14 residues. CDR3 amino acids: CASSTGEVFNEQYF. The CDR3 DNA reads TGTGCCAGCAGCACGGGAGAGGTCTTCAACGAGCAGTACTTC.

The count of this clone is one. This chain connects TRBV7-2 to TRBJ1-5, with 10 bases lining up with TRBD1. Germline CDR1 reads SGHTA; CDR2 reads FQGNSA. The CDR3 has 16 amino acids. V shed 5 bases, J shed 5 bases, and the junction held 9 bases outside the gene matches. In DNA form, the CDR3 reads TGTGCCAGCAGCCCCCGGGACAGGGGTTGGCATCAGCCCCAGCATTTT. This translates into CASSPRDRGWHQPQHF.

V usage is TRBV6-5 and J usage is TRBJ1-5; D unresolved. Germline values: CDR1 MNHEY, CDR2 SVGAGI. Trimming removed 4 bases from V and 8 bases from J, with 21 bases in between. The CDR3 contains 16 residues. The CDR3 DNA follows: TGTGCCAGCAGTTCCTCATGGGCGGCAGGCGAGGAGCCCCAGCATTTT. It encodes CASSSSWAAGEEPQHF.

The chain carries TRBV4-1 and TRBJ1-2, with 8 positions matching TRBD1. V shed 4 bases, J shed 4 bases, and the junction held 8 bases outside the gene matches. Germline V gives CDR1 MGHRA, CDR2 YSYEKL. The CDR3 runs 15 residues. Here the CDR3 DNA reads TGCGCCAGCAGCCGACAGACAGGGGAGGCCTATGGCTACACCTTC. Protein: CASSRQTGEAYGYTF.

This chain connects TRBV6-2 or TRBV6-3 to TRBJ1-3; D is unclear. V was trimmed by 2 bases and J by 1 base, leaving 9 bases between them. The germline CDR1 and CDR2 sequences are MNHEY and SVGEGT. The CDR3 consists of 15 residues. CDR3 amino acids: CASSYPDWSGNTIYF. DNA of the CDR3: TGTGCCAGCAGTTACCCGGACTGGTCTGGAAACACCATATATTTT.

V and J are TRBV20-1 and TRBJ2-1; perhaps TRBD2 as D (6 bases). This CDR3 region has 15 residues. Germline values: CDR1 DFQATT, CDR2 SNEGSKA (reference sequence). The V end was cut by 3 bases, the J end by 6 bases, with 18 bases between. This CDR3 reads CSASQTGLAGNEQFF. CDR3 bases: TGCAGTGCTAGTCAAACGGGACTCGCGGGCAATGAGCAGTTCTTC.

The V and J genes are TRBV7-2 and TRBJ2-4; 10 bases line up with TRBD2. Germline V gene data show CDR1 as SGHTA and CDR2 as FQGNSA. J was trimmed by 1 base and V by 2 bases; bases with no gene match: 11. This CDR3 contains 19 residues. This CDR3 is CASSLRGLAGERAKNIQYF. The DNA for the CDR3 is TGTGCCAGCAGCTTAAGAGGTCTAGCGGGGGAGCGGGCCAAAAACATTCAGTACTTC.

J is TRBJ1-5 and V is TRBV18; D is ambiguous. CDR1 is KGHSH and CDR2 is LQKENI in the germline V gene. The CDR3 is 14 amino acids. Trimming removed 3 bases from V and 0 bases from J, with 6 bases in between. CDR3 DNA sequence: TGTGCCAGCTCACCGCAAGATAGCAATCAGCCCCAGCATTTT. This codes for CASSPQDSNQPQHF.

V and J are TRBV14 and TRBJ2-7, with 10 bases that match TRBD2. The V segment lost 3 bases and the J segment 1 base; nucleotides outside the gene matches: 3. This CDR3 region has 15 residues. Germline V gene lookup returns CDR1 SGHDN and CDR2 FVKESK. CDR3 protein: CASSHTSGVSYEQYF. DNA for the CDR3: TGTGCCAGCAGCCACACTAGCGGGGTTTCCTACGAGCAGTACTTC.

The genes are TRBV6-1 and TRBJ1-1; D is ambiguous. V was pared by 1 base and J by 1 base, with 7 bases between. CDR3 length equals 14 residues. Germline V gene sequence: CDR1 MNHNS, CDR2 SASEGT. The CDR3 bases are TGTGCCAGCAGTGAAGTAGTAAGGAACACTGAAGCTTTCTTT. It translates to CASSEVVRNTEAFF.

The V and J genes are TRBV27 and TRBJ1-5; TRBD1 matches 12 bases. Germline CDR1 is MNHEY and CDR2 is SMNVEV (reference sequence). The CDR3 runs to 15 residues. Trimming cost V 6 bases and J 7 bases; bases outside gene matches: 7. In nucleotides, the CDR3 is TGTGCCAGCAGCAGAACCGGGACAGGGGGCCAGCCCCAGCATTTT. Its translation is CASSRTGTGGQPQHF.

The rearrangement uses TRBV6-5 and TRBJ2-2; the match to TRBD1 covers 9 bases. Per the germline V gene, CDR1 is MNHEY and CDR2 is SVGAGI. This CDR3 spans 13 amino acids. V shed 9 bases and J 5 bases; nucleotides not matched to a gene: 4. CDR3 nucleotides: TGTGCCAGTCACAGGGGGCCAACCGGGGAGCTGTTTTTT. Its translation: CASHRGPTGELFF.

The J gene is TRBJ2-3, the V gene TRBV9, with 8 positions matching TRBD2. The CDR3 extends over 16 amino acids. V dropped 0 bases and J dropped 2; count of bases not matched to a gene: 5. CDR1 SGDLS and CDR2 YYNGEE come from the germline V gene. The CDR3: CASSVVGGGFTDTQYF. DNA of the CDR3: TGTGCCAGCAGCGTAGTGGGCGGGGGGTTCACAGATACGCAGTATTTT.

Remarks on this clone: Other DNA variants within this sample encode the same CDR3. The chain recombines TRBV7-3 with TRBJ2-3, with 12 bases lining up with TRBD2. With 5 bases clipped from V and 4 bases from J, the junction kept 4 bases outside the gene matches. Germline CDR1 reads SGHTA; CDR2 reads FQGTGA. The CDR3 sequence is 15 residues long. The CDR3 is CASSPGLAGSDTQYF. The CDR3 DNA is TGTGCCAGCAGCCCCGGACTAGCGGGATCAGATACGCAGTATTTT.

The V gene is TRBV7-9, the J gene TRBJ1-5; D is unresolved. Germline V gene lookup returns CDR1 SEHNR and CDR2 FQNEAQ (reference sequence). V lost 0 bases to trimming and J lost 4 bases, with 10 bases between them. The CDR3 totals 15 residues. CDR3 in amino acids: CASSLASRINQPQHF. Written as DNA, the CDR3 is TGTGCCAGCAGCTTAGCGTCTAGGATAAATCAGCCCCAGCATTTT.

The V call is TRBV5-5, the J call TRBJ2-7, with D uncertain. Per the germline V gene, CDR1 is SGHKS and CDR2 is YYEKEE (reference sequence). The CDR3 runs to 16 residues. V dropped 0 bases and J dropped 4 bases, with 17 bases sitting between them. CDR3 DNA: TGTGCCAGCAGCTTGGGTGTAGAGGCTTCGGCTTACGAGCAGTACTTC. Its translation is CASSLGVEASAYEQYF. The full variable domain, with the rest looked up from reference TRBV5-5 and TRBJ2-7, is DAGVTQSPTHLIKTRGQQVTLRCSPISGHKSVSWYQQVLGQGPQFIFQYYEKEERGRGNFPDRFSARQFPNYSSELNVNALLLGDSALYLCASSLGVEASAYEQYFGPGTRLTVT.

The CDR3 nucleotides read TGTGCCAGCAGCCTGGCTTTGGGCAGAAGGGTTAGCAATCAGCCCCAGCATTTT. As protein: CASSLALGRRVSNQPQHF. The chain is built from TRBV6-2 or TRBV6-3 and TRBJ1-5; no clear D gene. Trimming removed 6 bases at V and 0 bases at J, with 21 bases between. CDR1 MNHEY and CDR2 SVGEGT come from the germline V gene. The CDR3 has 18 residues.

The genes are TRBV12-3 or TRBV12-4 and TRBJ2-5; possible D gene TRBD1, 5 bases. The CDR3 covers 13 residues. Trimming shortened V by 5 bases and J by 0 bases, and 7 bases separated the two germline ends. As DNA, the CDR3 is TGTGCCAGCAGTAAACAGGACCAAGAGACCCAGTACTTC. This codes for CASSKQDQETQYF.

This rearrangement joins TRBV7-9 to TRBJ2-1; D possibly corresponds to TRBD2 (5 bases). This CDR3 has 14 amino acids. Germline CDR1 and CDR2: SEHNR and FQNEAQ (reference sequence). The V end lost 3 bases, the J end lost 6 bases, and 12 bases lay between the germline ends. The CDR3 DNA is TGTGCCAGCAGCTTGCCACTAGAAGTCAATGAGCAGTTCTTC. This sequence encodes CASSLPLEVNEQFF.

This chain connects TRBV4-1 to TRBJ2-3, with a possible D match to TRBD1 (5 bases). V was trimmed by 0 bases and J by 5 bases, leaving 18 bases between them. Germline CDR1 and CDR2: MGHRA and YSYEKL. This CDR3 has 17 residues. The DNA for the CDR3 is TGCGCCAGCAGCCAAGAAGGGGCAACCCTCCAGGGAGATACGCAGTATTTT. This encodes CASSQEGATLQGDTQYF.

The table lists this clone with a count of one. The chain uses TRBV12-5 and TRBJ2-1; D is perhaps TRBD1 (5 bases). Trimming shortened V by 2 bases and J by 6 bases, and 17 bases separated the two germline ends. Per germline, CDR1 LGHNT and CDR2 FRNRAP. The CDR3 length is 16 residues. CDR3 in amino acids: CASGLYPPQGSNEQFF. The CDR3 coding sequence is TGTGCTAGTGGTTTGTACCCCCCCCAGGGTAGCAATGAGCAGTTCTTC.